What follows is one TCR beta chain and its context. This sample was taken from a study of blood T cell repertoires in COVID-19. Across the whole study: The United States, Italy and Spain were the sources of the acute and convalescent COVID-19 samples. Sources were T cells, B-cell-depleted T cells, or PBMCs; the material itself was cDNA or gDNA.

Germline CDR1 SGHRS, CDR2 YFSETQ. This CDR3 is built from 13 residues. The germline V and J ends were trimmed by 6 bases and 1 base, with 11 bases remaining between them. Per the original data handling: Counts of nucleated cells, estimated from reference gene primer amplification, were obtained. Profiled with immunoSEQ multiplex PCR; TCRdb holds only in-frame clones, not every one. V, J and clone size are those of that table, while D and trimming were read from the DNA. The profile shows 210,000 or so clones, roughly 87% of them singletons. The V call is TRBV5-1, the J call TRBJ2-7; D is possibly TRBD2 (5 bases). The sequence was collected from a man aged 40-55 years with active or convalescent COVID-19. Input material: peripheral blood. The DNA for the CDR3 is TGCGCCAGCACCAACCCGGGGTCCTACGAGCAGTACTTC. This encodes CASTNPGSYEQYF.